A single T cell receptor (beta chain) is shown here with its context. Its target is not known. The sample originates from a study of T cell repertoires in cytomegalovirus infection. Looking at the study overall: Researchers turned to recently identified HLA-C-restricted CMV epitopes as well as well-studied HLA-B-restricted ones. Indications of both CMV infection and matching HLA type were provided by public TCR beta signatures. Study-wide findings and caveats: HLA-C-restricted CMV clonotypes gave the most frequent clonotype in two of eight donors. Of the TCR beta families, the public ones yielded a cumulative frequency that identified carriers of CMV plus the relevant HLA.

From the reads, TCRdb called clonotypes with MiXCR, one entry per CDR3 protein. This repertoire shows around 300,000 distinct CDR3 sequences, 20% to 25% found once; its top ten account for roughly a fifth. The length of the CDR3 is 14 residues. The V gene's germline CDR1 is SGHTA and CDR2 FQGNSA. The V end was cut by 4 bases, the J end by 5 bases, with 15 bases between. The TCR sequence derives from a human donor in good health (CMV status not recorded). Some clones in this sample may be carry-over from other donors' samples. The chain joins TRBV7-2 to TRBJ2-7; perhaps TRBD2 as D (6 bases). The sample consisted of cultured PBMCs, taken from culture after CMV antigen stimulation. The DNA for the CDR3 is TGTGCCAGCAGCTCGGAGAGACTAGTGAACGAGCAGTACTTC. This translates into CASSSERLVNEQYF.